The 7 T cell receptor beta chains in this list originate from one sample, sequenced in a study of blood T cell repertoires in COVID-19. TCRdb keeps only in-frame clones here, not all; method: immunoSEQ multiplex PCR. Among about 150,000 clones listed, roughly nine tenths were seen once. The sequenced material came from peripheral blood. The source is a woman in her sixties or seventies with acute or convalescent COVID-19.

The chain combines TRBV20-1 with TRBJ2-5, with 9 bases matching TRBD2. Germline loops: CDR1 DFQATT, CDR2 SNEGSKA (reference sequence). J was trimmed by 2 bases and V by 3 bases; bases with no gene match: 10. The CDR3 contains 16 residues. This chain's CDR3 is CSASPTGTSKQETQYF. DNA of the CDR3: TGCAGTGCTAGTCCTACAGGGACTAGCAAACAAGAGACCCAGTACTTC.

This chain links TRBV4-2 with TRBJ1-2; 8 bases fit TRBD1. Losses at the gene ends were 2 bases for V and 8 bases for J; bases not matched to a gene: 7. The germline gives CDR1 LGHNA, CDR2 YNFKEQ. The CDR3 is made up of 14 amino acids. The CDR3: CASSQTDRGDGYTF. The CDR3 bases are TGTGCCAGCAGCCAAACCGACAGGGGTGACGGCTACACCTTC.

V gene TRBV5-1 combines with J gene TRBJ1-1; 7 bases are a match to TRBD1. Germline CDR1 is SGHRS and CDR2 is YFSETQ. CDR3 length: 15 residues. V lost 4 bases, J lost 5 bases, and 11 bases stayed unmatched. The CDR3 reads CASSPSTGRGTEAFF. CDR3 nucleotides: TGCGCCAGCAGCCCCTCGACAGGGCGAGGGACTGAAGCTTTCTTT.

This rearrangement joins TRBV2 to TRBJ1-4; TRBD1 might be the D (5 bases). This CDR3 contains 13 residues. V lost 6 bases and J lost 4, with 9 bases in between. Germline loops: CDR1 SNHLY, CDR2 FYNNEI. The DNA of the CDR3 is TGTGCCAGCAGACGGGACTTTAATGAAAAACTGTTTTTT. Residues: CASRRDFNEKLFF. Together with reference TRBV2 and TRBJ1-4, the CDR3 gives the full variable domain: EPEVTQTPSHQVTQMGQEVILRCVPISNHLYFYWYRQILGQKVEFLVSFYNNEISEKSEIFDDQFSVERPDGSNFTLKIRSTKLEDSAMYFCASRRDFNEKLFFGSGTQLSVL.

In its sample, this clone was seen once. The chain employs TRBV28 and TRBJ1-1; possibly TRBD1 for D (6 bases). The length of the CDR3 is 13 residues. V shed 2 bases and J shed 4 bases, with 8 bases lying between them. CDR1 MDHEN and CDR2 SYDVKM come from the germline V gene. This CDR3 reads CASSLGRGTEAFF. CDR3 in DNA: TGTGCCAGCAGTTTAGGCAGGGGCACTGAAGCTTTCTTT.

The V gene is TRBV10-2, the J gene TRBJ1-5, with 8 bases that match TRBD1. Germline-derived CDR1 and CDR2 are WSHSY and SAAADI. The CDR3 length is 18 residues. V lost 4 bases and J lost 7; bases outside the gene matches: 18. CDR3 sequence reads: CASSGPTDRGRRVQPQHF. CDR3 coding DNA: TGCGCCAGCAGTGGGCCCACTGACAGGGGTAGGAGGGTCCAGCCCCAGCATTTT.

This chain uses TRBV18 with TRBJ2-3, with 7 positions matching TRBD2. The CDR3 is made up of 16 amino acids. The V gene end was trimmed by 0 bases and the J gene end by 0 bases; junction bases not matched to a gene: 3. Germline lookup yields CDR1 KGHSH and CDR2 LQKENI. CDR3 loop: CASSPPSGESTDTQYF. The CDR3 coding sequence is TGTGCCAGCTCACCACCGAGCGGGGAGAGCACAGATACGCAGTATTTT.